The TCR beta chain under discussion was sequenced for a study of blood T cell repertoires in COVID-19. At the level of the study: Samples taken during acute and convalescent COVID-19 were collected in the United States, Italy and Spain. T cells, B-cell-depleted T cells, or PBMCs supplied cDNA or gDNA.

In this sample, this clone turned up once. Per the authors' pipeline: How many nucleated cells were present was estimated from reference gene primer amplification. TCRdb keeps only in-frame clones here, not all; method: immunoSEQ multiplex PCR. V, J and clone size are taken as reported in that table, and D and trimming were inferred from the DNA itself. The repertoire has around 140,000 clones, around 84% of them found once; the top ten carry roughly 10%. The sequence derives from a man between 60 and 75 years old with active or convalescent COVID-19. Sequencing was carried out using peripheral blood.

The CDR3 protein is CSVAPGTGYGYTF. CDR3 bases: TGCAGCGTTGCTCCCGGGACAGGGTATGGCTACACCTTC. The V gene is TRBV29-1, the J gene TRBJ1-2, with 9 bases fitting TRBD1. CDR3 size: 13 residues. V lost 4 bases, J lost 5 bases, and 5 bases stayed unmatched. Germline V gives CDR1 SQVTM, CDR2 ANQGSEA.